This entry lists 30 T cell receptor beta chains sequenced from one sample in a study of T-cell memory formation after mild COVID-19. Using its own MiXCR run on the 5' RACE reads, TCRdb lists one record per CDR3 protein. This table has fewer than 250,000 distinct CDR3 sequences, around 20% appearing once. Specimen: PBMCs or a T cell subset sorted from them (not recorded which). Receptors were obtained from an adult woman who had mild COVID-19 (a few samples of this study predate the infection). Cell type and time point are not known.

This clonotype was seen a handful of times. The chain is built from TRBV24-1 and TRBJ2-1; TRBD2 matches 7 bases. The CDR3 extends over 16 amino acids. J was trimmed by 5 bases and V by 7 bases; bases with no gene match: 13. Germline assignment: CDR1 KGHDR and CDR2 SFDVKD. This CDR3 reads CATSAQVTSFDNEQFF. The CDR3 coding sequence is TGTGCCACCAGCGCGCAAGTGACTAGCTTTGACAATGAGCAGTTCTTC.

The table lists this clonotype with a few counts. This sequence joins TRBV7-2 and TRBJ2-1; tentatively, D is TRBD2 (6 bases). Looked up from germline, CDR1 is SGHTA and CDR2 is FQGNSA. The CDR3 is made up of 16 amino acids. V was pared by 5 bases and J by 0 bases, with 14 bases between. CDR3 coding DNA: TGTGCCAGCAGCCCCCGGGCGGGGAGCTCCTACAATGAGCAGTTCTTC. Translated: CASSPRAGSSYNEQFF.

The chain employs TRBV5-1 and TRBJ2-1; no definite D call. The V end lost 2 bases, the J end lost 4 bases, and 7 bases lay between the germline ends. The CDR3 is 13 amino acids. Per germline, CDR1 SGHRS and CDR2 YFSETQ. CDR3 DNA: TGCGCCAGCAGCTTCCCTGAATACAATGAGCAGTTCTTC. This gives the protein CASSFPEYNEQFF.

This clonotype was seen a handful of times. The germline gene is not matched at one end of the junction; a read error may be the cause. This rearrangement joins TRBV20-1 to TRBJ2-1; 11 bases align to TRBD2. The CDR3 extends over 13 amino acids. Germline loops: CDR1 DFQATT, CDR2 SNEGSKA (reference sequence). The CDR3 DNA is TGCAGTGCCGCTCGAAATGGACTAGCGGGCACTCTCTTC. Amino acid sequence: CSAARNGLAGTLF.

The chain is built from TRBV10-3 and TRBJ2-1, with TRBD2 matching 15 bases. The germline V gene encodes CDR1 ENHRY and CDR2 SYGVKD. The CDR3 loop spans 18 amino acids. V gave up 6 bases and J gave up 1 base; unmatched junction bases: 7. The CDR3 DNA reads TGTGCCATCAGCCCGGGACTAGCGGGAGGAGGGTCCTACAATGAGCAGTTCTTC. Its translation is CAISPGLAGGGSYNEQFF.

The chain couples TRBV20-1 to TRBJ2-2; D unclear. CDR3 length: 16 amino acids. V was trimmed by 3 bases and J by 4 bases, leaving 18 bases between them. The germline gives CDR1 DFQATT, CDR2 SNEGSKA (reference sequence). The CDR3 nucleotides are TGCAGTGCTAGGGCCCAACAGTTCTCTGGCACCGGGGAGCTGTTTTTT. It is translated as CSARAQQFSGTGELFF.

The chain couples TRBV15 to TRBJ1-1; D call uncertain. CDR3 length: 14 amino acids. V was clipped by 1 base and J by 5 bases, with 11 bases between them. CDR1 and CDR2 (germline): LNHNV, YYDKDF (reference sequence). CDR3 residues: CATSRAVTETEAFF. The CDR3, as DNA: TGTGCCACCAGCAGAGCTGTAACGGAAACTGAAGCTTTCTTT.

This clonotype was detected a few times. The chain is built from TRBV12-3 or TRBV12-4 and TRBJ2-1, with D possibly called TRBD1 or TRBD2 (5 bases each). V was clipped by 0 bases and J by 9 bases, with 15 bases between them. This CDR3 region has 15 residues. The CDR3 reads CASSLALWGRGEQFF. DNA for the CDR3: TGTGCCAGCAGTTTAGCGCTCTGGGGCCGGGGTGAGCAGTTCTTC.

V is TRBV7-8 and J is TRBJ2-7; the D gene is possibly TRBD2 (6 bases). The CDR3 covers 14 residues. Germline V gene sequence: CDR1 SGHVS, CDR2 FQNEAQ. The V end lost 5 bases, the J end lost 2 bases, and 13 bases lay between the germline ends. CDR3 sequence (DNA): TGTGCCAGCAGCCCCCCCCCGGGGGCCTACGAGCAGTACTTC. It codes for CASSPPPGAYEQYF. The full variable domain, with the rest looked up from reference TRBV7-8 and TRBJ2-7, is GAGVSQSPRYKVAKRGQDVALRCDPISGHVSLFWYQQALGQGPEFLTYFQNEAQLDKSGLPSDRFFAERPEGSVSTLKIQRTQQEDSAVYLCASSPPPGAYEQYFGPGTRLTVT.

This clonotype was recorded only once. This chain links TRBV5-1 with TRBJ1-6; 9 positions match TRBD1. The CDR3 runs to 17 residues. CDR1 and CDR2 (germline): SGHRS, YFSETQ. Trimming at V came to 3 bases and at J to 0 bases, leaving 4 bases not matched to a gene. CDR3 loop: CASSWGQGHSYNSPLHF. Written as DNA, the CDR3 is TGCGCCAGCAGCTGGGGACAGGGTCACTCCTATAATTCACCCCTCCACTTT.

Only a few counts were recorded for this clonotype. The chain recombines TRBV2 with TRBJ2-5; TRBD2 aligns across 13 bases. Germline V gene lookup returns CDR1 SNHLY and CDR2 FYNNEI. This CDR3 contains 16 residues. The V gene end was trimmed by 5 bases and the J gene end by 5 bases; junction bases not matched to a gene: 8. The CDR3 loop is CASSRTSGRPPETQYF. CDR3 coding DNA: TGTGCCAGCAGTCGGACTAGCGGGAGACCTCCGGAGACCCAGTACTTC.

The chain combines TRBV5-1 with TRBJ2-2; 11 nucleotides match TRBD2. J lost 6 bases, V lost 3 bases, and 4 bases had no gene match. CDR3 length: 15 amino acids. Germline lookup yields CDR1 SGHRS and CDR2 YFSETQ. The CDR3 here is CASSSLAGDAGELFF. Written as DNA, the CDR3 is TGCGCCAGCAGCTCACTAGCGGGAGACGCCGGGGAGCTGTTTTTT.

This clonotype was found a few times. The rearrangement joins TRBV30 to TRBJ2-2, with D uncertain. The germline V and J ends were trimmed by 5 bases and 2 bases, with 12 bases remaining between them. The CDR3 runs to 14 residues. Germline-derived CDR1 and CDR2 are GTSNPN and SVGIG (reference sequence). CDR3 nucleotide sequence: TGTGCCTGGGGTTCACGCGTCAACACCGGGGAGCTGTTTTTT. This encodes CAWGSRVNTGELFF.

V gene TRBV10-3 combines with J gene TRBJ2-1; 7 bases are a match to TRBD1. V lost 4 bases and J lost 7; bases outside the gene matches: 10. The germline V gene encodes CDR1 ENHRY and CDR2 SYGVKD. CDR3 length equals 15 residues. Here the CDR3 DNA reads TGTGCCATCAGTGCGAAGGACAGGTTGACGAATGAGCAGTTCTTC. Translated, it gives CAISAKDRLTNEQFF.

Worth noting for this clonotype: The junction does not match germline at one end; this may be a read error. J is TRBJ1-3 and V is TRBV27, with D hard to call. CDR3 length equals 16 residues. Germline CDR1 MNHEY, CDR2 SMNVEV (reference sequence). The CDR3 DNA follows: TGCACCAGCAGTTTGAGCACCATTACTATCGGAAACACCATATATTTT. It translates to CTSSLSTITIGNTIYF.

V is TRBV7-3 and J is TRBJ2-1, with TRBD2 as a possible D gene (6 bases). From germline, CDR1 is SGHTA and CDR2 FQGTGA. This CDR3 is 18 amino acids long. The V end was cut by 1 base, the J end by 7 bases, with 23 bases between. CDR3 loop: CASSLISEEGFKGNEQFF. The CDR3 DNA reads TGTGCCAGCAGCTTAATATCAGAGGAGGGATTTAAGGGGAATGAGCAGTTCTTC.

V and J are TRBV12-5 and TRBJ2-1; 9 positions agree with TRBD2. The CDR3 runs 16 residues. Losses at the gene ends were 0 bases for V and 9 bases for J; bases not matched to a gene: 9. Looked up from germline, CDR1 is LGHNT and CDR2 is FRNRAP. The CDR3 is CASGLVLAGGPSEQFF. The DNA of the CDR3 is TGTGCTAGTGGTTTGGTACTCGCGGGAGGGCCGAGTGAGCAGTTCTTC.

This clonotype has more than one count but fewer than ten. CDR3 sequence reads: CASSSMGSPGQPQHF. CDR3 DNA: TGTGCCAGCAGCTCGATGGGCTCACCTGGCCAGCCCCAGCATTTT. V usage is TRBV7-2 and J usage is TRBJ1-5; D is unclear. CDR1 SGHTA and CDR2 FQGNSA come from the germline V gene. V lost 4 bases and J lost 7, with 17 bases in between. The CDR3 length is 15 residues.

This CDR3 is CASSEEPRSYEQYF. CDR3 sequence (DNA): TGTGCCAGCAGTGAGGAACCCAGATCCTACGAGCAGTACTTC. The rearrangement joins TRBV6-1 to TRBJ2-7; D is unclear. The germline CDR1 and CDR2 sequences are MNHNS and SASEGT. V was cut by 3 bases and J by 1 base, with 10 bases left in between. The CDR3 has 14 amino acids.

This clonotype was seen a handful of times. This chain uses TRBV11-2 with TRBJ1-2, with 8 bases that match TRBD1. Germline lookup yields CDR1 SGHAT and CDR2 FQNNGV. Trimming at V came to 3 bases and at J to 4 bases, leaving 4 bases not matched to a gene. The CDR3 runs to 14 residues. The CDR3 loop reads CASSFDRGAYGYTF. CDR3 in DNA: TGTGCCAGCAGCTTTGACAGGGGAGCCTATGGCTACACCTTC.

The chain recombines TRBV28 with TRBJ1-3, with D perhaps TRBD1 (6 bases). CDR1 MDHEN and CDR2 SYDVKM come from the germline V gene. V was cut by 6 bases and J by 0 bases, with 18 bases left in between. CDR3 length: 17 amino acids. In nucleotides, the CDR3 is TGTGCCAGCAGCTCCCTCGGGGGCTCCTCCTCTGGAAACACCATATATTTT. Translation gives CASSSLGGSSSGNTIYF.

This clonotype was counted only a few times. The rearrangement links TRBV3-1 to TRBJ2-7, with D tentatively TRBD1 or TRBD2 (5 bases each). The CDR3 is 15 residues long. Trimming took 5 bases from V and 3 from J, leaving 17 bases between them. CDR1 and CDR2 from the germline V gene are LGHDT and YNNKEL (reference sequence). The CDR3 region is CASSATGPLVYEQYF. The CDR3 coding sequence is TGTGCCAGCAGCGCAACGGGGCCCCTGGTCTACGAGCAGTACTTC.

The sample holds a few counts of this clonotype. The V and J genes are TRBV11-2 and TRBJ2-7; TRBD1 might be the D (5 bases). Trimming shortened V by 5 bases and J by 1 base, and 15 bases separated the two germline ends. This CDR3 has 15 residues. CDR1 and CDR2 (germline): SGHAT, FQNNGV. In DNA, the CDR3 is TGTGCCAGCAGCCCCTCCCGGCAGGGATCCTACGAGCAGTACTTC. It translates to CASSPSRQGSYEQYF.

In this sample, this clonotype turned up a few times. This chain links TRBV12-3 or TRBV12-4 with TRBJ2-1, with 9 bases that match TRBD2. Losses at the gene ends were 3 bases for V and 7 bases for J; bases not matched to a gene: 7. The CDR3 loop spans 15 amino acids. In DNA, the CDR3 is TGTGCCAGCAGTTTTAGTAGCGGGAGCTCGAATGAGCAGTTCTTC. Encoded protein: CASSFSSGSSNEQFF.

This clonotype showed up just a few times. This rearrangement joins TRBV12-3 or TRBV12-4 to TRBJ1-2; 10 bases line up with TRBD1. Trimming at V came to 4 bases and at J to 2 bases, leaving 4 bases not matched to a gene. The length of the CDR3 is 15 residues. The CDR3 region has the DNA TGTGCCAGCAGTTCCCCGGACAGGGGGAACTATGGCTACACCTTC. It yields the protein CASSSPDRGNYGYTF.

This clonotype has more than one count but fewer than ten. The chain is built from TRBV9 and TRBJ2-7, with a possible D match to TRBD1 (6 bases). Trimming cost V 4 bases and J 0 bases, with 11 bases left between them. Germline loops: CDR1 SGDLS, CDR2 YYNGEE. CDR3 length: 14 amino acids. The CDR3 DNA is TGTGCCAGCAGCCCCCGGACAGCCTCCTACGAGCAGTACTTC. This translates into CASSPRTASYEQYF.

The V gene is TRBV27, the J gene TRBJ2-7, with TRBD1 matching 9 bases. This CDR3 comprises 14 residues. Germline V gene sequence: CDR1 MNHEY, CDR2 SMNVEV (reference sequence). The trim removed 6 bases at V and 1 base at J, leaving 4 bases unmatched. DNA for the CDR3: TGTGCCAGCAGGGGACAGGGTTATTCCTACGAGCAGTACTTC. Protein sequence: CASRGQGYSYEQYF.

Ten or more counts support this clonotype. The chain is built from TRBV29-1 and TRBJ1-2, with a tentative D call TRBD1 (6 bases). The CDR3 is made up of 14 amino acids. CDR1 and CDR2 (germline): SQVTM, ANQGSEA. V lost 4 bases to trimming and J lost 0 bases, with 12 bases between them. This CDR3 reads CSVVPGGTNYGYTF. The CDR3 nucleotides are TGCAGCGTTGTTCCGGGGGGCACTAACTATGGCTACACCTTC.

The sample holds a few counts of this clonotype. The chain carries TRBV5-1 and TRBJ2-2; 12 bases map to TRBD1. J was trimmed by 5 bases and V by 5 bases; bases with no gene match: 16. The CDR3 spans 19 residues. Looked up from germline, CDR1 is SGHRS and CDR2 is YFSETQ. The CDR3 loop is CASRPPPGTGGRGTGELFF. CDR3 bases: TGCGCCAGCAGGCCCCCCCCCGGGACAGGGGGCAGAGGAACCGGGGAGCTGTTTTTT.

The chain joins TRBV7-3 to TRBJ1-1; D gene ambiguous. The V end lost 4 bases, the J end lost 3 bases, and 12 bases lay between the germline ends. The length of the CDR3 is 14 residues. The germline V gene has CDR1 SGHTA and CDR2 FQGTGA. The CDR3 DNA reads TGTGCCAGCAGCTCCCTGATAATGGACACTGAAGCTTTCTTT. Translated, it gives CASSSLIMDTEAFF.